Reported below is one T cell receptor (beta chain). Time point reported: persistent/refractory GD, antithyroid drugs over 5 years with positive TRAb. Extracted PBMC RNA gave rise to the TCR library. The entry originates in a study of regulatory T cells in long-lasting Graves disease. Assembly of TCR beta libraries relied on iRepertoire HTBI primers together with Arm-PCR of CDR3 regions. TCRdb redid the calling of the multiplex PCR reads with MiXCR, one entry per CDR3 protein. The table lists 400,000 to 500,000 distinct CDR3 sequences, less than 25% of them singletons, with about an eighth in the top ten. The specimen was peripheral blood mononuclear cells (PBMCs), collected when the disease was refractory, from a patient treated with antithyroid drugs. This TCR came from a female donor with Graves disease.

This chain's CDR3 is CASSIRDTHQPQHF. CDR3 nucleotides: TGTGCCAGTAGTATCCGGGACACACATCAGCCCCAGCATTTT. V is TRBV19 and J is TRBJ1-5; D possibly corresponds to TRBD1 (6 bases). V shed 3 bases and J shed 5 bases, with 11 bases lying between them. The germline V gene encodes CDR1 LNHDA and CDR2 SQIVND (reference sequence). This CDR3 is 14 amino acids long.